This T cell receptor (beta chain) was identified during a study of CD8+ T cells in alopecia areata. Study background: Treated patients took oral tofacitinib at 5 to 10 mg twice daily. General study results and limits: Researchers report lesional scalp, most notably alopecia totalis/universalis, outstripped normal scalp in clonality. Clonality in the scalp and expanded CD8+ clones ranked among the top 100 were significantly decreased by tofacitinib. Any link of baseline CD8+ expansion to response, resting on one nonresponder, remains uncertain.

cDNA serving as the sequencing template came from extracted, reverse transcribed RNA. Clones were read by immunoSEQ multiplex PCR, and TCRdb kept only the in-frame ones, dropping some. The data show around 100,000 clones, 80% to 90% seen once. Regarding treatment: oral pan-JAK inhibitor, 5-10 mg twice daily. The CDR3 spans 11 residues. Looked up from germline, CDR1 is WSHSY and CDR2 is SAAADI. The V gene lost 4 bases and the J gene lost 6 bases, with 7 bases spanning the gap. This clone was observed a few times. The target antigen is unknown. This TCR was sampled from a human donor with alopecia areata. The sample was CD8+ T cells sorted from blood, taken at approximately week 30, from a patient treated with tofacitinib. The rearrangement joins TRBV10-2 to TRBJ2-7; tentatively, D is TRBD1 or TRBD2 (5 bases each). CDR3 sequence: CASSAGSEQYF. DNA for the CDR3: TGCGCCAGCAGTGCAGGGAGCGAGCAGTACTTC.